The sequence of this T cell receptor beta chain was determined in a study of cytomegalovirus exposure and HLA in healthy donors. The assay was immunoSEQ multiplex PCR, and TCRdb's table has in-frame clones only and misses some. The top ten hold about 1.4% of the sample, which has some 130,000 clones, around nine tenths seen once. V was pared by 3 bases and J by 9 bases, with 3 bases of the junction left unmatched. CDR3 size: 12 residues. Germline V gives CDR1 SGHRS, CDR2 YFSETQ. The TCR was taken from a man aged 30-40 years in good health and CMV-seronegative. The sample taken for sequencing was PBMCs. The rearrangement joins TRBV5-1 to TRBJ2-1; 7 nucleotides align to TRBD2. This CDR3 reads CASSWTSREQFF. The CDR3 region has the DNA TGCGCCAGCAGCTGGACTAGTCGTGAGCAGTTCTTC.